This TCR beta chain was obtained from a study of T cells after yellow fever vaccination. In making TCR cDNA, 5'RACE template switching added a universal primer site and UMIs to it. TCRdb independently ran MiXCR on the 5' RACE reads; one entry per CDR3 protein. The table includes hundreds of thousands of distinct CDR3 sequences, 9% to 15% detected once. Study-wide points: Abundant clonotypes from the bulk population could have been carried over as contaminants into FACS-sorted repertoires.

There are 18 residues in the CDR3. The germline CDR1 and CDR2 sequences are MDHEN and SYDVKM. Losses at the gene ends were 6 bases for V and 4 bases for J; bases not matched to a gene: 13. Notes on this clonotype: Its antigen is not identified.

This chain links TRBV28 with TRBJ2-6, with TRBD2 matching over 9 bases. The TCR was taken from a man aged 30 to 45 who received the YFV17D yellow fever vaccine. Sequencing used PBMCs, obtained on the day of the yellow fever booster vaccination. The CDR3 DNA reads TGTGCCAGCAGGGTAGCGGGAGATTATTTTCTCGGGGCCAACGTCCTGACTTTC. Amino acid sequence: CASRVAGDYFLGANVLTF. The full variable domain, completed using reference TRBV28 and TRBJ2-6, is DVKVTQSSRYLVKRTGEKVFLECVQDMDHENMFWYRQDPGLGLRLIYFSYDVKMKEKGDIPEGYSVSREKKERFSLILESASTNQTSMYLCASRVAGDYFLGANVLTFGAGSRLTVL.